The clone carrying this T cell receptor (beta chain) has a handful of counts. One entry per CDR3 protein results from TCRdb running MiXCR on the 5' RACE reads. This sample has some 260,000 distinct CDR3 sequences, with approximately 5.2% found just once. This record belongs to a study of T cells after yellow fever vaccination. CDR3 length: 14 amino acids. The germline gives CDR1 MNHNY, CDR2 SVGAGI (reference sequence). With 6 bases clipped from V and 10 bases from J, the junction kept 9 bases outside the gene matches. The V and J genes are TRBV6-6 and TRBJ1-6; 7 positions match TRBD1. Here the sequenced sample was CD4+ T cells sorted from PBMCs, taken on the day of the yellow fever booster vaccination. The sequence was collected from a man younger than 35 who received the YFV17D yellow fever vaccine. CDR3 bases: TGTGCCAGCAGGCGGACAGGACAGATCTCACCCCTCCACTTT. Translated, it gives CASRRTGQISPLHF.